These T cell receptor beta chains were read from a single sample in a study of shared clonotypes between healthy human individuals. Only in-frame clones appear in the TCRdb table, and some are missing; sequencing was by immunoSEQ multiplex PCR. The sample holds 2.3 million or so clones; approximately 93% are singletons and the top ten take 0.35% to 0.5%. The specimen was naive CD4+ T cells from PBMCs. These receptors all come from a man aged 18 to 29 in good health. Some clones in this sample may be carry-over from other donors' samples. Each CDR3 is given with its conserved first and last residue. A D gene is named only where the DNA matches it firmly. Clone size is shown for a subset of rows, as once, few, many or a class of expanded clone.

TRBJ2-1 | . | TRBV4-3 | . | CASSQEWTETYNEQFF | TGCGCCAGCAGCCAAGAATGGACGGAAACCTACAATGAGCAGTTCTTC
TRBJ2-7 | TRBD1 | TRBV7-9 | . | CASSSPRTGASYEQYF | TGTGCCAGCAGCTCCCCCCGGACAGGGGCCTCCTACGAGCAGTACTTC
TRBJ2-1 | . | TRBV4-3 | . | CASSQGGSGSYNEQFF | TGCGCCAGCAGCCAAGGGGGTAGCGGCTCCTACAATGAGCAGTTCTTC
TRBJ2-1 | . | TRBV2 | . | CASIRGTGSYNEQFF | TGTGCCAGCATCCGGGGAACAGGAAGCTACAATGAGCAGTTCTTC
TRBJ2-7 | TRBD2 | TRBV6-6 | . | CASSPFGRGEHEQYF | TGTGCCAGCAGTCCCTTCGGGAGGGGAGAGCACGAGCAGTACTTC
TRBJ1-5 | . | TRBV19 | . | CASSIEGRQPQHF | TGTGCCAGTAGTATAGAGGGGCGGCAGCCCCAGCATTTT
TRBJ2-2 | TRBD2 | TRBV15 | . | CATSGGRTSGTGELFF | TGTGCCACCAGCGGGGGCCGGACTAGCGGGACCGGGGAGCTGTTTTTT
TRBJ1-2 | . | TRBV15 | . | CATSRREGSGDGYTF | TGTGCCACCAGCAGACGGGAGGGGAGTGGTGATGGCTACACCTTC
TRBJ2-7 | . | TRBV5-6 | . | CASSLGVRTRISYEQYF | TGTGCCAGCAGCTTGGGGGTCCGGACACGGATATCCTACGAGCAGTACTTC
TRBJ2-1 | . | TRBV7-2 | . | CASSLASGQRYNEQFF | TGTGCCAGCAGCTTAGCCTCCGGCCAACGGTACAATGAGCAGTTCTTC
TRBJ1-5 | . | TRBV28 | . | CASDMGTQPQHF | TGTGCCAGCGACATGGGGACCCAGCCCCAGCATTTT
TRBJ2-7 | . | TRBV28 | . | CASRGQPTYEQYF | TGTGCCAGCAGAGGGCAGCCCACCTACGAGCAGTACTTC
TRBJ2-5 | TRBD1 | TRBV6-1 | . | CASSEGTGGWKTQYF | TGTGCCAGCAGTGAAGGAACAGGGGGATGGAAGACCCAGTACTTC
TRBJ2-2 | TRBD2 | TRBV6-5 | once | CASRTSGSLTGELFF | TGTGCCAGCAGGACTAGCGGGAGTTTGACCGGGGAGCTGTTTTTT